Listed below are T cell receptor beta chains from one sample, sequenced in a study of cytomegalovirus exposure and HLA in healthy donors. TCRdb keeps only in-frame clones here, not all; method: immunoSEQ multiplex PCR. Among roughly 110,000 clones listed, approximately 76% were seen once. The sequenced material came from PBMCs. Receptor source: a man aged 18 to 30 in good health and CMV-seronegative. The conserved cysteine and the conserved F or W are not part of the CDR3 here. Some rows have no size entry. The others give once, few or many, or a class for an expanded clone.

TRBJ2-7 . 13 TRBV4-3 ASSQGQGARAEQY
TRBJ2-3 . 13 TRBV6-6 ASSYAQGLADTQY
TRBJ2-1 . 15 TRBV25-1 ASSDSARQSLYNEQF
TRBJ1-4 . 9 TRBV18 ASSPSEKLF
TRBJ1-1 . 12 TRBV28 ASSRDIVNTEAF
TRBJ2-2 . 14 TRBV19 AILDPRQGSTGELF
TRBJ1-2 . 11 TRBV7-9 ASSLGPGDGYT
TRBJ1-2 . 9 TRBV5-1 ASTGGVGYT
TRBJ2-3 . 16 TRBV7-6 ASSLVSGGYFSTDTQY
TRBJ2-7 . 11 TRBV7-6 ASSSPPHYEQY
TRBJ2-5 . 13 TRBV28 ASSPGTGVQETQY
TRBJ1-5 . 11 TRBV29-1 SASGGFDQPQH
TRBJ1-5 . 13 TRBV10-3 AISPTTGGTQPQH
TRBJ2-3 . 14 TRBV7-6 ASSPLAGVSTDTQY
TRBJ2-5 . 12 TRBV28 ASRDNRGLETQY
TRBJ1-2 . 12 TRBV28 ASSSPGILYGYT
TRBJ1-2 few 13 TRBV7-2 ASSLSQVANYGYT
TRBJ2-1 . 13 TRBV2 ASSEQGLRHRGQF
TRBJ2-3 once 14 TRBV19 ASSILLGASTDTQY
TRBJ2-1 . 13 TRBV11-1 ASSLEDRAYNEQF
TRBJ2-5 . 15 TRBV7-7 ASSLLRQGAGQETQY
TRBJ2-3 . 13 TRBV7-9 ASSLVRSHTDTQY
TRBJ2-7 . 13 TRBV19 ASSTGTGIFYEQY
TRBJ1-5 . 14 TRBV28 ASSSGDRGDNQPQH
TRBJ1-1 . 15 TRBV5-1 ASSPQLTSYMNTEAF
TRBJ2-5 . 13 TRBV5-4 ASSLRDREWGEQY
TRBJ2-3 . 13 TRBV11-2 ASSFITGGVGTQY
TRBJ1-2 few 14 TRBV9 ASSVGGTGLAYGYT
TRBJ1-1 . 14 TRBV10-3 AISSSPGTGNTEAF
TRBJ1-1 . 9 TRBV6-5 ASSPRTEAF
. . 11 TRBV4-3 ASSQELFYEQY
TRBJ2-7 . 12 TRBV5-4 ASSHNDRVYEQY
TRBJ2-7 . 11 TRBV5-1 ASSLAGTYEQY
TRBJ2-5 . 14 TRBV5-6 ASSSLPGQGAETQY
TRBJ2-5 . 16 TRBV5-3 ARSPRDLAGGRSETQY
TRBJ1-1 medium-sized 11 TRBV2 ASYREMNTEAF
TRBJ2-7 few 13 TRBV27 ASSRGTASYYEQY
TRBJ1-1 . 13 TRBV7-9 SSSLGFGQGTEAF
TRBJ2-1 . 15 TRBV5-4 ASSPRGAGGTYNEQF
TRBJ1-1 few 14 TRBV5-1 ASSRGTGGQVTEAF
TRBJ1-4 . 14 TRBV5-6 ASSTSRGRIIEKLF
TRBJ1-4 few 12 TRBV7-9 ASSPGTRVEKLF
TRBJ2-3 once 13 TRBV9 ASSRGTGRTDTQY
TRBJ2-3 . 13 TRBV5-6 ASSLLPGSTDTQY
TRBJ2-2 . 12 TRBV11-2 ASTPRTGVGELF
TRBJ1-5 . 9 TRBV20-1 SARGGQTQH
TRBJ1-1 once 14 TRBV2 ASSEALGGGDTEAF
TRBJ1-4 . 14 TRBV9 ASSVGRSPTNEKLF
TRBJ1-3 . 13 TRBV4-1 ASTRGGGPGNTIY
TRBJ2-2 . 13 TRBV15 ATSRERQNTGELF
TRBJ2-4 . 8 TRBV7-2 AAGDGIQY
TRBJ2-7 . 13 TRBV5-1 ASRSYRGGAYEQY
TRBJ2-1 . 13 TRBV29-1 SVPPPSGSYNEQF
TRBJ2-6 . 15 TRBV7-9 ASSLGDTGFGANVLT
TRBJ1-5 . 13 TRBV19 ASSIPGRSNQPQH